The 2 T cell receptor beta chains presented below share a single source sample, sequenced in a study of blood T cell repertoires in COVID-19. The protocol was immunoSEQ multiplex PCR, while the TCRdb copy is restricted to in-frame clones and leaves out a portion. The sample holds a few hundred thousand clones; more than 80% are singletons and the top ten take roughly 0.99%. Sequenced: PBMCs or T cells enriched from blood (not recorded which). The receptor source for this set is a man younger than 35 who had recovered from COVID-19.

CDR3 amino acids: CASSPGLGDGYTF. The CDR3 region has the DNA TGTGCCAGCAGTCCGGGACTTGGGGATGGCTACACCTTC. The V and J genes are TRBV27 and TRBJ1-2; D is possibly TRBD1 (5 bases). Germline CDR1 MNHEY, CDR2 SMNVEV (reference sequence). The CDR3 loop spans 13 amino acids. V shed 5 bases and J shed 6 bases, with 13 bases lying between them.

The chain joins TRBV28 to TRBJ1-1; no clear D gene. The CDR3 sequence is 16 residues long. Germline loops: CDR1 MDHEN, CDR2 SYDVKM. V shed 5 bases and J shed 0 bases, with 16 bases lying between them. The CDR3 reads CASSPLMIPMNTEAFF. CDR3 nucleotides: TGTGCCAGCAGTCCGCTCATGATACCTATGAACACTGAAGCTTTCTTT.